These T cell receptor beta chains were read from a single sample in a study of radiotherapy plus CTLA-4 blockade in lung cancer. Repertoires were generated with immunoSEQ multiplex PCR, while TCRdb's copy carries only in-frame clones and drops some. The sample lists under 90,000 clones, 72% occurring once. Sequences were derived from peripheral blood, sampled from a patient treated with radiotherapy plus ipilimumab. The receptors were sampled from a human donor with non-small cell lung cancer that progressed on radiotherapy plus ipilimumab. The CDR3 runs from the conserved cysteine through the conserved F or W. A D gene is named only where the DNA matches it firmly. Clone size is given for some rows only: seen once, a few or many times, or a class if the clone is expanded.

TRBV28,TRBJ2-3,TRBD1,-,TGTGCCAGCAACCCCCCGGACAGGGCTGAGATCACAGATACGCAGTATTTT,CASNPPDRAEITDTQYF
TRBV19,TRBJ1-5,TRBD1,few,TGTGCCAGTAGTGTGGACAGGGCGAGTAGTCAGCCCCAGCATTTT,CASSVDRASSQPQHF
TRBV5-1,TRBJ2-7,-,-,TGCGCCAGCAGCTGGGGGAACGAGCAGTACTTC,CASSWGNEQYF
TRBV9,TRBJ2-7,TRBD2,-,TGTGCCAGCAGCGTAGGAGCGGGGGGACCCTACGAGCAGTACTTC,CASSVGAGGPYEQYF
TRBV7-3,TRBJ2-1,TRBD2,-,TGTGCCAGCAGCGCGCTAGCGGGAGTTTCAGACGAGCAGTTCTTC,CASSALAGVSDEQFF
TRBV28,TRBJ1-4,TRBD1,-,TGTGCCAGCAGTTCCCTCAGGGGGCTGGGGGAAAAACTGTTTTTT,CASSSLRGLGEKLFF
TRBV18,TRBJ1-2,TRBD1,-,TGTGCCAGCTCACCCCGGGACAGGGACTATGGCTACACCTTC,CASSPRDRDYGYTF
TRBV30,TRBJ1-1,-,once,TGTGCCTGGAGTGTAAGGGGTTACATGAACACTGAAGCTTTCTTT,CAWSVRGYMNTEAFF
TRBV7-2,TRBJ1-5,-,once,TGTACCAGCAGCTTAGCATCTCGGGGCAATCAGCCCCAGCATTTT,CTSSLASRGNQPQHF
TRBV5-1,TRBJ1-2,TRBD1,-,TGCGCCAGCAGCCTCGGGACAGGGCAGGGCTACACCTTC,CASSLGTGQGYTF
TRBV6-5,TRBJ1-2,-,few,TGTGCCAGCGGTCCAGGGGCTGGCTACACCTTC,CASGPGAGYTF
TRBV28,TRBJ1-5,-,-,TGTGCCAGTAAGTGGCAGGGGCAAGGGCAGCCCCAGCATTTT,CASKWQGQGQPQHF
TRBV28,TRBJ1-5,TRBD1,-,TGTGCCAGCAGTTCCCGGGGCCAGGGGGGTCAGCCCCAGCATTTT,CASSSRGQGGQPQHF
TRBV5-1,TRBJ2-7,TRBD2,-,TGCGCCAGCAGCCCAGGGACTAGCAACGAGCAGTACTTC,CASSPGTSNEQYF
TRBV28,TRBJ2-1,TRBD2,-,TGTGCCAGCAACTTAGCGGGACTCTCCTACAATGAGCAGTTCTTC,CASNLAGLSYNEQFF
TRBV19,TRBJ1-2,-,-,TGTGCCAGTAGTGGGGGCGGTGGCTACACCTTC,CASSGGGGYTF
TRBV11-2,TRBJ2-7,-,-,TGTGCCAGCAGCATACTCAGGACAAGCGAGCAGTACTTC,CASSILRTSEQYF
TRBV6-1,TRBJ2-3,-,once,TGTGCCAGCACGCCGGGCCCCGCGGCAGATACGCAGTATTTT,CASTPGPAADTQYF
TRBV7-8,TRBJ2-1,TRBD1,-,TGTGCCAGCAGCACCCGGGACAGGCGGTACAATGAGCAGTTCTTC,CASSTRDRRYNEQFF
TRBV28,TRBJ1-4,-,-,TGTGCCAGCAGTTTACTCGGGGGGGCAGACAATGAAAAACTGTTTTTT,CASSLLGGADNEKLFF
TRBV20-1,TRBJ1-2,-,-,TGCAGTGCCACGCTGAATGGTTACACCTTC,CSATLNGYTF
TRBV7-8,TRBJ2-1,-,-,TGTGCCAGCAGCTTAAGGACCGATTACAATGAGCAGTTCTTC,CASSLRTDYNEQFF
TRBV18,TRBJ2-7,-,-,TGTGCCAGCTCACCGGGCAGGAGCAACTACGAGCAGTACTTC,CASSPGRSNYEQYF
TRBV5-1,TRBJ1-3,-,-,TGCGCCAGCAGCTTAATCCCTGGAAACACCATATATTTT,CASSLIPGNTIYF
TRBV28,TRBJ2-7,-,-,-,CASSSSGGSYEQYF
TRBV28,TRBJ1-2,-,-,TGTGCCAGCAGTTTAACCGGCCCATCAACAGGAGGCTACACCTTC,CASSLTGPSTGGYTF
TRBV9,TRBJ1-5,TRBD1,few,TGTGCCAGCAGCCTCAGGGGGATGGGCAATCAGCCCCAGCATTTT,CASSLRGMGNQPQHF
TRBV5-6,TRBJ1-2,-,-,TGTGCCAGCAGCTTGGGGCACGGGCCATATGGCTACACCTTC,CASSLGHGPYGYTF
TRBV29-1,TRBJ1-1,-,-,TGCAGCCCCTCAAGCCGGGATGAAGCTTTCTTT,CSPSSRDEAFF
TRBV7-3,TRBJ1-3,TRBD1,-,TGTGCCAGCAGCTCACAGGGGGGCACCATATATTTT,CASSSQGGTIYF
TRBV11-1,TRBJ2-7,-,-,TGTGCCAGCAGCTTAGGACAGAGGAGCTACGAGCAGTACTTC,CASSLGQRSYEQYF
TRBV7-9,TRBJ1-4,-,-,TGTGCCAGCCAGCGAGGTGGGGATAATGAAAAACTGTTTTTT,CASQRGGDNEKLFF
TRBV28,TRBJ2-1,-,few,TGTGCCAGCATTCTTTCTTCGGGTAATGAGCAGTTCTTC,CASILSSGNEQFF
TRBV6-5,TRBJ2-1,-,many,TGTGCCAGCAGTTACTCGATGGGGGAGGCCTACAATGAGCAGTTCTTC,CASSYSMGEAYNEQFF
TRBV4-2,TRBJ1-1,-,-,TGTGCCAGCAGCCCCCAGCAAGACACTAACACTGAAGCTTTCTTT,CASSPQQDTNTEAFF
TRBV6-5,TRBJ1-3,TRBD1,few,TGTGCCAGCAGTTACTCGACAGGGGTGGGAAACACCATATATTTT,CASSYSTGVGNTIYF
TRBV2,TRBJ2-7,-,-,TGTGCCAGCAGCTCGACACGCTCCTACGAGCAGTACTTC,CASSSTRSYEQYF
TRBV11-3,TRBJ2-2,TRBD1,-,TGTGCCAGCAGCCGGGACAGGACCACCGGGGAGCTGTTTTTT,CASSRDRTTGELFF
TRBV10-3,TRBJ1-1,TRBD1,few,TGTGCCATCAGTGAGTCCGAGGGACAGGGCAACACTGAAGCTTTCTTT,CAISESEGQGNTEAFF
TRBV28,TRBJ1-2,TRBD1,few,TGTGCCAGCAGTCCCGGGACAGGGGAACTAGATGGCTACACCTTC,CASSPGTGELDGYTF
TRBV5-1,TRBJ2-1,-,-,TGCGCCAGCAGCCTCGAGGACGTCACCAATGAGCAGTTCTTC,CASSLEDVTNEQFF
TRBV6-5,TRBJ1-2,TRBD1,-,TGTGCCAGCAGGCTCGGGACAGGGCGGGACTATGGCTACACCTTC,CASRLGTGRDYGYTF
TRBV4-1,TRBJ2-5,-,few,TGCGCCAGCAGCCAAGATTCCCTCATGGGGACCCAGTACTTC,CASSQDSLMGTQYF
TRBV7-2,TRBJ2-3,-,-,TGTGCCAGCAGCTTAGTCCATAGCACAGATACGCAGTATTTT,CASSLVHSTDTQYF
TRBV10-3,TRBJ2-5,-,-,TGTGCCATCAGGGGGGTAGGGGAGACCCAGTACTTC,CAIRGVGETQYF
TRBV29-1,TRBJ2-5,-,-,TGCAGCGTTGACTCTCTATCTGAGACCCAGTACTTC,CSVDSLSETQYF
TRBV18,TRBJ2-7,TRBD2,-,TGTGCCAGCTCATCCGGACTAGCGGGCGCTTCCTACGAGCAGTACTTC,CASSSGLAGASYEQYF
TRBV20-1,TRBJ2-3,-,-,TGCAGTGCTACGGGGCCAGATACGCAGTATTTT,CSATGPDTQYF
TRBV6-1,TRBJ2-4,-,-,TGTGCCAGCAGTGAAAGTAACTACCGGGGAAACATTCAGTACTTC,CASSESNYRGNIQYF
TRBV2,TRBJ2-1,TRBD1,-,TGTGCCAGCAACCAGGGACAGGCCTTGTACAATGAGCAGTTCTTC,CASNQGQALYNEQFF
TRBV5-5,TRBJ1-6,-,-,TGTGCCAGCAGCTTGACCCCGGCTAGGTCACCCCTCCACTTT,CASSLTPARSPLHF
TRBV9,TRBJ2-2,-,many,TGTGCCAGCAACTTACAGGGGAACACCGGGGAGCTGTTTTTT,CASNLQGNTGELFF
TRBV29-1,TRBJ2-3,TRBD2,-,TGCAGCGTGGCCTTCTCTAGCGGGAGTGGGACAGATACGCAGTATTTT,CSVAFSSGSGTDTQYF
TRBV6-5,TRBJ1-1,-,-,TGTGCCAGCAAAAGCCGTTGGGACACCAACACTGAAGCTTTCTTT,CASKSRWDTNTEAFF